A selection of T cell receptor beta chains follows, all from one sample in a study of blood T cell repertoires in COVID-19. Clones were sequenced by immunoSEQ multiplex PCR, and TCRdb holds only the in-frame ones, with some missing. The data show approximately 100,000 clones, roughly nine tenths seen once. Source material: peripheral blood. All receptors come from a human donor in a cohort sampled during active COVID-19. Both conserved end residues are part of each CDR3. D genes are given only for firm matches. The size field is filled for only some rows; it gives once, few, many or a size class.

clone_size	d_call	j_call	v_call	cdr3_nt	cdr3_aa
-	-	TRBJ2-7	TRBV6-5	TGTGCCAGCAGTCTATCCGGTAGCTCCTACGAGCAGTACTTC	CASSLSGSSYEQYF
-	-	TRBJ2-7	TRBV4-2	TGTGCCAGCAGCCAAGACCCGGGATCCTACGAGCAGTACTTC	CASSQDPGSYEQYF
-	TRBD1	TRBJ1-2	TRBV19	TGTGCCAGTAGTCTACCGGGACAGGGGAACTATGGCTACACCTTC	CASSLPGQGNYGYTF
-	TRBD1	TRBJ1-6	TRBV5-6	TGTGCCAGCAGCTCTGTACAGACAGGGTCGAATTCACCCCTCCACTTT	CASSSVQTGSNSPLHF
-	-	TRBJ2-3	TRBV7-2	TGTGCCAGCAGCTTATCGTTTAGCGGACTTACAGATACGCAGTATTTT	CASSLSFSGLTDTQYF
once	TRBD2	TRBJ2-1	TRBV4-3	TGCGCCAGCAGCCAAGAAGGGACGGGGGGGAGATACAATGAGCAGTTCTTC	CASSQEGTGGRYNEQFF
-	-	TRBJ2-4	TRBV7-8	TGTGCCAGCAGCCCTACGGTATTGCCCAAAAACATTCAGTACTTC	CASSPTVLPKNIQYF
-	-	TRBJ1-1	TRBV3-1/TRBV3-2	TGTGCCAGCAGCCCTCAAAGGCAGGGCCGAGCTGAAGCTTTCTTT	CASSPQRQGRAEAFF
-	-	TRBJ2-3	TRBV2	TGTGCCAGCAGTAAAACAGGGTTTAGCACAGATACGCAGTATTTT	CASSKTGFSTDTQYF
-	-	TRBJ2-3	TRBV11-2	TGTGCCAGCAGCCCAATCATAGATACGCAGTATTTT	CASSPIIDTQYF
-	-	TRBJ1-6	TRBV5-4	TGTGCCAGCAGCTTGCACGGGACTTATAATTCACCCCTCCACTTT	CASSLHGTYNSPLHF
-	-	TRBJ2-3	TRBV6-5	TGTGCCAGCAGTTACGGGGCAGGGGAAAGCACAGATACGCAGTATTTT	CASSYGAGESTDTQYF
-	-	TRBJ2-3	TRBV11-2	TGTGCCAGCAGCCCTCGGGGGAGCACAGATACGCAGTATTTT	CASSPRGSTDTQYF
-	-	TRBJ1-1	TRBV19	TGTGCCAGTAAGCAGGGTTGGAACACTGAAGCTTTCTTT	CASKQGWNTEAFF
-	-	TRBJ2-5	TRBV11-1	TGTGCCAGCAGCTCGGACATTGGATCGGGAGAGACCCAGTACTTC	CASSSDIGSGETQYF
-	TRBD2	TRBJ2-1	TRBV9	TGTGCCAGCAGCGGGACTAGCGGCCAAGGCTCCTACAATGAGCAGTTCTTC	CASSGTSGQGSYNEQFF
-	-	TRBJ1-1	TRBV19	TGTGCCAGCGCAGACCGTCCTGAGGACACTGAAGCTTTCTTT	CASADRPEDTEAFF
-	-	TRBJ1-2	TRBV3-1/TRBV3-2	TGTGCCAGCAGCCAAGGAACGGGAGGCTACACCTTC	CASSQGTGGYTF
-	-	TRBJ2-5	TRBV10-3	TGTGCCATCACCCGACAGCAAGAGACCCAGTACTTC	CAITRQQETQYF
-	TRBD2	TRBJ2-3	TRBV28	TGTGCCAGCAGCCTAGCGGGAGCAAAAGATACGCAGTATTTT	CASSLAGAKDTQYF
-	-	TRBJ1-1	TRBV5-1	TGCGCCAGCAGCTTTTTTACAAACACTGAAGCTTTCTTT	CASSFFTNTEAFF
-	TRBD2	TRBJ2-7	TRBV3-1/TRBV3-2	TGTGCCAGCAGCCAACTAGCGGGCTACGAGCAGTACTTC	CASSQLAGYEQYF
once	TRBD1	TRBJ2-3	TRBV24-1	TGTGCCACCAAGGGACAGGGCACAGATACGCAGTATTTT	CATKGQGTDTQYF
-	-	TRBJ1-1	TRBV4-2	TGTGCCAGCAGCCAAGATCTTACATCCCGGGGAGCTTTCTTT	CASSQDLTSRGAFF
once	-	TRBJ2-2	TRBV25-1	TGTGCCAGCTTCCTCGGGGAGCTGTTTTTT	CASFLGELFF
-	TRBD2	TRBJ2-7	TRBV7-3	TGTGCCAGCAGCCCCAACGCGGGGGGCTCCTACGAGCAGTACTTC	CASSPNAGGSYEQYF
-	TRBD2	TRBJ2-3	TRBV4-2	TGTGCCAGCAGCCCGGGGACTAGCGGGGCCACAGATACGCAGTATTTT	CASSPGTSGATDTQYF
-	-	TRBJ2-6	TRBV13	TGTGCCAGCAGCTTAGAGAGATCCTCTGGGGCCAACGTCCTGACTTTC	CASSLERSSGANVLTF
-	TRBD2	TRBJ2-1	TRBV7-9	TGTGCCAGCAGCGACGGACTAGCGGAGCCTGGCTCCTACAATGAGCAGTTCTTC	CASSDGLAEPGSYNEQFF